Listed below are T cell receptor beta chains from one sample, sequenced in a study of control samples from healthy donors and cancer patients. Clones were sequenced by immunoSEQ multiplex PCR, and TCRdb holds only the in-frame ones, with some missing. Among around 150,000 clones listed, approximately 94% were seen once. Source material: PBMCs. The receptors here all came from a man between 60 and 75 years old with colorectal cancer. Both conserved end residues are part of each CDR3.

TRBV29-1	TRBJ1-1	CSVDLSGGNTEAFF
TRBV10-1	TRBJ1-1	CASSAGTEAFF
TRBV7-2	TRBJ1-1	CASSFKQGALVGVAFF
TRBV2	TRBJ2-5	CASSGSGEETQYF
TRBV27	TRBJ1-1	CASSAGTGGNTEAFF
TRBV10-3	TRBJ1-4	CAISDRLLEKLFF
TRBV5-1	TRBJ2-7	CASTMAGGPYEQYF
TRBV7-2	TRBJ1-2	CASSLSGARNYGYTF
TRBV2	TRBJ1-4	CASSEQGPSPELFF
TRBV19	TRBJ1-2	CASSTGEGGRGYTF
TRBV19	TRBJ1-3	CASSAQGLSGNTIYF
TRBV19	TRBJ1-6	CASSPRGQGGSPLHF
TRBV30	TRBJ2-7	CAWTPGQGVDEQYF
TRBV18	TRBJ1-1	CASTRGLDTEAFF
TRBV5-5	TRBJ1-1	CASSLVRVNTEAFF
TRBV6-5	TRBJ1-6	CASRSSYNSPLHF
TRBV7-2	TRBJ1-2	CASSPAGGNGYTF
TRBV27	TRBJ2-7	CASSYRGQSYEQYF
TRBV6-1	TRBJ1-6	CASSEHIDNSPLHF
TRBV3-1/TRBV3-2	TRBJ1-2	CASSQDAPSAGGRYGYTF
TRBV6-1	TRBJ1-2	CASSEALGTAYGYTF
TRBV19	TRBJ1-2	CASTPTDRDGYTF
TRBV5-1	TRBJ2-7	CASSLGQGAHTPDEQYF
TRBV19	TRBJ2-7	CASSIRTGSSYEQYF
TRBV27	TRBJ1-2	CASSLSAVNGYTF
TRBV5-1	TRBJ1-4	CASSDPARNEKLFF
TRBV19	TRBJ1-6	CASTLGQALLGSPLHF
TRBV15	TRBJ1-5	CATSRASGTVSQPQHF
TRBV5-1	TRBJ1-1	CASSVSTGLTNTEAFF
TRBV4-3	TRBJ2-1	CASSQDRGGSYNEQFF
TRBV5-5	TRBJ1-2	CASSSHRTATANYGYTF
TRBV10-3	TRBJ1-3	CAIKSDRGSGNTIYF
TRBV7-2	TRBJ1-1	CASSLSRSTEAFF
TRBV27	TRBJ1-4	CASSLRQGAEKLFF
TRBV9	TRBJ2-3	CASSVDGRVGTDTQYF
TRBV7-9	TRBJ2-7	CASSLGVNYEQYF
TRBV27	TRBJ2-3	CASSTSGVTDTQYF
TRBV19	TRBJ1-2	CASSMDKNYGYTF
TRBV19	TRBJ1-4	CASSSMGQGVEKLFF
TRBV10-2	TRBJ2-6	CASSESGGIITLSGANVLTF
TRBV5-4	TRBJ1-3	CASSLKGSPTSGNTIYF
TRBV19	TRBJ2-3	CASSLQAKGGRDTQYF
TRBV15	TRBJ2-6	CATSRGTGQSSGANVLTF
TRBV6-5	TRBJ1-4	CASGTVANEKLFF
TRBV7-8	TRBJ2-5	CASSPLWNQETQYF
TRBV5-1	TRBJ2-7	CASSLAGGRGSYEQYF
TRBV3-1/TRBV3-2	TRBJ2-3	CASSPEVSTDTQYF
TRBV12-5	TRBJ2-2	CASGWGPAGELFF
TRBV6-6	TRBJ2-3	CASSYSKSTDTQYF
TRBV2	TRBJ2-1	CASNRGRGASYNEQFF